The subject of this entry is one T cell receptor (beta chain). A read error may account for a junction end that differs from germline. The length of the CDR3 is 17 residues. In germline, CDR1 is MNHNY, CDR2 SVGAGI (reference sequence). Per the authors' pipeline: Nucleated cell counts were estimated from reference gene primer amplification. Generated by immunoSEQ multiplex PCR, the TCRdb table keeps only in-frame clones and is missing some. V and J calls and clone size come straight from that table; D and trimming were deduced from the DNA. The table shows 390,000 or so clones, with 90% occurring only once. These data originate in a study of blood T cell repertoires in COVID-19. The wider study: The analysed material was cDNA or gDNA that came from T cells, B-cell-depleted T cells, or PBMCs.

Sequenced material: peripheral blood. V and J are TRBV6-6 and TRBJ2-6, with TRBD1 matching over 10 bases. The clonotype was recovered from a man aged 18-30 years with active or convalescent COVID-19. The CDR3 DNA follows: TGTGCCAGCAGTCCGGGACAGGGGACCTCTGGGGCCAACGTGCTGACTTTC. This encodes CASSPGQGTSGANVLTF.